Shown below are 18 T cell receptor beta chains from a single sample sequenced in a study of tumor and adjacent non-tumor tissue in lung cancer. No cell sorting was done before RNA was extracted from the tissue. Three rounds of nested PCR, following a modified ARM-PCR protocol, produced the TCRbeta library. TCRdb itself ran the multiplex PCR reads through MiXCR, one entry per CDR3 protein. The profile shows some 120,000 distinct CDR3 sequences, 66% of them singletons. The sequenced sample was lung tumor tissue. The receptors shown here come from a man aged 25 to 45 with non-small cell lung cancer.

Turning to this clonotype: Since a much larger clone is just one base distant, this may be a read error. The V call is TRBV11-2, the J call TRBJ2-7; TRBD2 is a possible D gene (6 bases). CDR1 is SGHAT and CDR2 is FQNNGV in the germline V gene. The CDR3 extends over 15 amino acids. The CDR3 region has the DNA TGTGCCATCAGCTTAGCGGCGGACCTTACCTACGAGCAGTACTTC. Its translation: CAISLAADLTYEQYF.

The chain joins TRBV20-1 to TRBJ1-1; unclear D gene. There are 14 residues in the CDR3. In germline, CDR1 is DFQATT, CDR2 SNEGSKA (reference sequence). CDR3 in DNA: TGCAATGCAAGAGATCTTAACCAAGGGTCTGAAGCTTTCTTT. Protein sequence: CNARDLNQGSEAFF.

CDR3 loop: CSANRQGNYGYTF. In nucleotides, the CDR3 is TGCAGTGCTAACAGACAGGGCAACTATGGCTACACCTTC. The genes are TRBV20-1 and TRBJ1-2; TRBD1 aligns across 7 bases. V shed 4 bases and J 2 bases; nucleotides not matched to a gene: 4. The germline CDR1 and CDR2 sequences are DFQATT and SNEGSKA (reference sequence). The CDR3 spans 13 residues.

With regard to this clonotype: One end of the junction varies from germline; a read error may be responsible. The CDR3 region has the DNA TGTGCCAGTAGCCAAGATGATATGGGACAAACCTACGAGCAGTACTTC. Translated, it gives CASSQDDMGQTYEQYF. V and J are TRBV4-1 and TRBJ2-7; D is possibly TRBD1 (6 bases). CDR1 and CDR2 (germline): MGHRA, YSYEKL. This CDR3 contains 16 residues.

A word on this clonotype: A read error is possible here, since a much larger clone lies one base away. CDR3 nucleotides: TGTGCCAGCAGCTTAAAACTCAGATTACTTCAAGGGACCCAGTACTTC. Encoded protein: CASSLKLRLLQGTQYF. The J gene is TRBJ2-5, the V gene TRBV7-8; D not certain. This CDR3 spans 16 amino acids. The germline V gene has CDR1 SGHVS and CDR2 FQNEAQ. The whole variable domain, filled in from reference TRBV7-8 and TRBJ2-5, reads GAGVSQSPRYKVAKRGQDVALRCDPISGHVSLFWYQQALGQGPEFLTYFQNEAQLDKSGLPSDRFFAERPEGSVSTLKIQRTQQEDSAVYLCASSLKLRLLQGTQYFGPGTRLLVL.

On this clonotype: The germline gene is not matched at one end of the junction; a read error may be the cause. The chain has TRBV4-2 and TRBJ2-7; 9 nucleotides match TRBD2. Germline values: CDR1 LGHNA, CDR2 YNFKEQ. CDR3 length: 16 amino acids. The CDR3 DNA sequence: TGTACCAGCAGCCAAGATGCGACTAGCGGAGGAGGTGAGCAGTACTTC. Translation: CTSSQDATSGGGEQYF.

Of note for this clonotype: Lacking the conserved final phenylalanine or tryptophan, this CDR3 likely reflects a read error. The rearrangement joins TRBV11-2 to TRBJ1-1; D gene unclear. The V end lost 0 bases, the J end lost 8 bases, and 13 bases lay between the germline ends. The germline V gene encodes CDR1 SGHAT and CDR2 FQNNGV. This CDR3 has 14 residues. DNA of the CDR3: TGTGCCAGCAGCTTAGATTTCGATAGGCCGGAAGCTTTCCTT. Its protein product is CASSLDFDRPEAFL.

Turning to this clonotype: The junction differs from germline at one of its ends, possibly a read error. V usage is TRBV5-6 and J usage is TRBJ1-5; 12 bases agree with TRBD1. The length of the CDR3 is 16 residues. Germline CDR1 SGHDT, CDR2 YYEEEE. CDR3 DNA sequence: TGTGCCAGCAGCTTCGGGACAGGGGGCGCGAATCAGTCCCAGCATTTC. Translating it yields CASSFGTGGANQSQHF.

The count of this clonotype is one. A much larger clone is a single base away; this may be a read error. The rearrangement uses TRBV4-3 and TRBJ1-1, with a possible D match to TRBD1 (5 bases). The CDR3 sequence is 13 residues long. The germline V gene has CDR1 LGHNA and CDR2 YSLEER. The CDR3 coding sequence is TGCGCCAGCAGCCAAGAGAGGGACTCTGAAACTTTCTTT. Translation gives CASSQERDSETFF.

To note about this clonotype: A read error may explain this, as a much larger clone is one base away. The V gene is TRBV29-1, the J gene TRBJ1-5; weak D call: TRBD1 (5 bases). The germline CDR1 and CDR2 sequences are SQVTM and ANQGSEA. The CDR3 totals 13 residues. CDR3 protein: CSVGRDINQPQQF. The CDR3 bases are TGCAGCGTTGGCAGGGATATAAATCAGCCCCAGCAATTT. Full variable domain (outside the CDR3, taken from reference TRBV29-1 and TRBJ1-5): SAVISQKPSRDICQRGTSLTIQCQVDSQVTMMFWYRQQPGQSLTLIATANQGSEATYESGFVIDKFPISRPNLTFSTLTVSNMSPEDSSIYLCSVGRDINQPQQFGDGTRLSIL.

As for this clonotype: A much larger clone lies one base from this, so it may be a read error. This chain connects TRBV4-2 to TRBJ2-7; TRBD1 agrees at 9 bases. Germline V gene sequence: CDR1 LGHNA, CDR2 YNFKEQ. CDR3 length equals 15 residues. The CDR3 region has the DNA TGTGTCAGCAGCCAAGATCCGGGACAGGGTAACGAGCAGTACTTC. Encoded protein: CVSSQDPGQGNEQYF.

Comment on this clonotype: An end of the junction differs from the germline gene, which may be a read error. The V and J genes are TRBV5-4 and TRBJ2-5; maybe TRBD2 (5 bases). The germline gives CDR1 SGHNT, CDR2 YYREEE (reference sequence). This CDR3 has 15 residues. The CDR3 sequence: CVSSPAFEGQETQYF. CDR3 nucleotide sequence: TGTGTCAGCAGCCCCGCGTTCGAGGGCCAAGAGACCCAGTACTTC.

The V and J genes are TRBV19 and TRBJ1-1; D is possibly TRBD1 (5 bases). CDR1 is LNHDA, CDR2 SQIVND, per germline (reference sequence). The CDR3 sequence is 13 residues long. Deletions cut 3 bases from V and 4 bases from J, with 9 bases between. The CDR3 coding sequence is TGTGCCAGTAGTATCGGAGGGGCCACTGAAGCTTTCTTT. This codes for CASSIGGATEAFF.

In the case of this clonotype: One junction end disagrees with the germline gene, perhaps due to a read error. The J gene is TRBJ2-5, the V gene TRBV20-1; D might be TRBD1 (6 bases). The CDR3 is made up of 15 amino acids. Germline loops: CDR1 DFQATT, CDR2 SNEGSKA (reference sequence). CDR3 protein: CSAQEDSRLQDTQCF. CDR3 in DNA: TGCAGTGCTCAAGAGGACAGCAGGTTGCAAGATACCCAGTGCTTC.

This clonotype occurred a few times. This may be a read error, as it is one base from a much larger clone. V and J are TRBV20-1 and TRBJ2-2, with TRBD1 identical over 9 bases. Germline lookup yields CDR1 DFQATT and CDR2 SNEGSKA (reference sequence). The ends lost 6 bases at V and 10 bases at J; junction bases unmatched: 12. This CDR3 comprises 14 residues. The CDR3 bases are TGCAGTGCACCGGGACAGGGTCTATCCGAGGAGCTGTTTTTT. Its protein product is CSAPGQGLSEELFF.

This clonotype was observed at least ten times. V is TRBV7-9 and J is TRBJ2-2; D unclear. The CDR3 runs 11 residues. The V gene lost 6 bases and the J gene lost 2 bases, with 1 base spanning the gap. The germline V gene has CDR1 SEHNR and CDR2 FQNEAQ (reference sequence). CDR3 protein: CASSNTGELFF. In nucleotides, the CDR3 is TGTGCCAGCAGTAACACCGGGGAGCTGTTTTTT.

This clonotype was counted many times. The chain joins TRBV6-2 or TRBV6-3 to TRBJ1-5; D ambiguous. The germline V gene encodes CDR1 MNHEY and CDR2 SVGEGT. The CDR3 has 16 residues. The V end lost 2 bases, the J end lost 2 bases, and 13 bases lay between the germline ends. The CDR3 region is CASSYTGSGRNQPQHF. The CDR3 coding sequence is TGTGCCAGCAGTTACACCGGAAGCGGGCGCAATCAGCCCCAGCATTTT.

This sequence joins TRBV12-3 or TRBV12-4 and TRBJ1-2; 7 bases align to TRBD1. V was pared by 2 bases and J by 7 bases, with 10 bases of the junction left unmatched. This CDR3 is 15 amino acids long. The chain's CDR3 is CASSLYGDSVSGYTF. CDR3 DNA sequence: TGTGCCAGCAGTTTATATGGGGACAGCGTATCTGGCTACACCTTC.